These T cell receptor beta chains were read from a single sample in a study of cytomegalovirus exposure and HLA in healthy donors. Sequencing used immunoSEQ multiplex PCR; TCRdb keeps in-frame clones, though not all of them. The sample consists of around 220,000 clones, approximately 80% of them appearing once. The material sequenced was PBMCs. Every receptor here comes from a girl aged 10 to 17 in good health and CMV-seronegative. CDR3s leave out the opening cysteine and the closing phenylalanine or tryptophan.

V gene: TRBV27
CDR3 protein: ASSSGTGRQPQH

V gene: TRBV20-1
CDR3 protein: SATGLAGQF

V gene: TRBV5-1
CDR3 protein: ASSLNPDFGNEQF

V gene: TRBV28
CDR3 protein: ASSLLTNAGQPQH

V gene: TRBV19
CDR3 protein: ASSESWGIPYEQY

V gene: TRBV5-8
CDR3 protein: ASSLAGPRDTQY

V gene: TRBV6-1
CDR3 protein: ASRAKGQGIREAF

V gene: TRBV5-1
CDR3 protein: ASSLSATINNEQF

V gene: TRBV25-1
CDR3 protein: ASGGLSGGGYT

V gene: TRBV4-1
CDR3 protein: ASSLNTGTDEQY

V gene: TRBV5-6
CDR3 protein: ASSSGGGYGYT

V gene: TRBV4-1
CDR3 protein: ASSQDPGAPTDTQY

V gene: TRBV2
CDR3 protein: ASRIRVHGYT

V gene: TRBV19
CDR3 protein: ASRWGQGSGQPQH

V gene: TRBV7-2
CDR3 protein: ASSWGNYGYT

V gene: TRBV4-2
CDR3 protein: ASSQALQGAKGNQPQH

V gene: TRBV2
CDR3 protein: ASSVQIYNEQF

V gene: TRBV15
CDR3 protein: ATSRKSGIGRF

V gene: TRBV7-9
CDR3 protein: ASSVSTGTGGLGELF

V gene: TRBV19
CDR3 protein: ASSIEGRWNTEAF

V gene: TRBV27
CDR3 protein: ASSLQGKGLYGYT

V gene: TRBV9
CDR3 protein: ASSVKTSWAYNEQF

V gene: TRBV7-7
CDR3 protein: ASGISGLDGETQY

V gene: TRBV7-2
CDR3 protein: ASSFRGFQLNTGELF

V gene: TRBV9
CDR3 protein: ASSVAGQGYNEQF

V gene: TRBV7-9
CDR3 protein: ASSLFVAGETQY

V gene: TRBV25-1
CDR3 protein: TSSESGVLNTEAF

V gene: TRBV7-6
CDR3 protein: ASSLIGGPGGAYEQY

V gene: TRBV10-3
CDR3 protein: AISESGDSYGYT

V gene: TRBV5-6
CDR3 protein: ASSLQTYEQY

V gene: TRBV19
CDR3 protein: ASIGGSVGSLNQPQH

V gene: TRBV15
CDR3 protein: ATSRRTGRVAGEAGELF

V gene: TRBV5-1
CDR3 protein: ASSLVQGTIYEQY

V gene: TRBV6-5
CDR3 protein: ASSFSTGELF

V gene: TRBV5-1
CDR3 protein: ASSLKGAGYEQY

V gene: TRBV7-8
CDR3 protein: ASSFRQGASGNTIY

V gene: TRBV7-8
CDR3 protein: ASSLVFRGLGRANTEAF

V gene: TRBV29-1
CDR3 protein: SATLGQLHPYEQY

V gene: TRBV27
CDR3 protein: ASGRRNTANEKLF

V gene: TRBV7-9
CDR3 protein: ASSPGQVNTGELF

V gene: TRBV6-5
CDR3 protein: ASSYLGGTQY

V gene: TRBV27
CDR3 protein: ASSPNSPDRGHTEAF

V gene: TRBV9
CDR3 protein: ASSVTGGASEQY

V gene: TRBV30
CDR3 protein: AWSVSLGGLDNEQF

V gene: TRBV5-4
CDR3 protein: ASSLLRGGLNEQF

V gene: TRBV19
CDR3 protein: ASSKSGTAYNEQF

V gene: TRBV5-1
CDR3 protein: ASSLAPGQANTGELF

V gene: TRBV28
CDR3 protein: AVTEGTARELF